This T cell receptor (beta chain) was captured in a study of Ad26.COV2.S vaccination and SARS-CoV-2 variants. Libraries were prepared by immunoSEQ multiplex PCR; TCRdb keeps only in-frame clonotypes and omits some of them. Of about 400,000 clones in the sample, roughly 90% were seen once. Treatment indicated: 15 to 20 received Ad26.COV2.S at low or high dose, single or two shots; several received placebo; per-sample allocation not given. The investigators took samples on day 63 after the first vaccine or placebo injection. Aged 18-55 years, donor was enrolled in Boston in 2020. Ad26.COV2.S expressed prefusion-stabilized spike from the original Wuhan strain. The trim removed 4 bases at V and 7 bases at J, leaving 4 bases unmatched. This CDR3 contains 14 residues. In germline, CDR1 is LGHNA, CDR2 YNFKEQ.

The chain carries TRBV4-2 and TRBJ1-6; 7 bases are a match to TRBD1. The sequence came from a person aged 18-65 years who received the Ad26.COV2.S COVID-19 vaccine or a placebo. Here the sequenced sample was peripheral blood, taken in a trial of Ad26.COV2.S vaccine versus placebo. CDR3 protein: CASSPTGYNSPLHF. The CDR3 coding sequence is TGTGCCAGCAGCCCGACAGGGTACAATTCACCCCTCCACTTT.